These T cell receptor beta chains were read from a single sample in a study of cytomegalovirus exposure and HLA in healthy donors. The repertoire was sequenced with immunoSEQ multiplex PCR; TCRdb's copy has only in-frame clones and lacks some. The data hold about 160,000 clones, with about 86% observed a single time. The sample consisted of PBMCs. All receptors come from a woman aged 18-29 years in good health and CMV-seronegative. The CDR3 runs from the conserved cysteine through the conserved F or W. Each record gives: CDR3 DNA, CDR3 protein, D gene, clone size, V gene, J gene, CDR3 length. A D gene is named only where the DNA matches it firmly. Size is stated for part of the rows, as once, few or many counts, or as a class when the clone is expanded.

cdr3_nt: TGCGCCAGCAGCTTGGTGTCAGGGAACACCGGGGAGCTGTTTTTT; cdr3_aa: CASSLVSGNTGELFF; d_call: -; clone_size: -; v_call: TRBV5-1; j_call: TRBJ2-2; cdr3_length: 15
cdr3_nt: TGTGCCAGCAGTTCCGGGACAGGGGGGCACTATGGCTACACCTTC; cdr3_aa: CASSSGTGGHYGYTF; d_call: TRBD1; clone_size: -; v_call: TRBV27; j_call: TRBJ1-2; cdr3_length: 15
cdr3_nt: TGTGCCAGCAGTTCTGGGGCGGCGGGAGAGAATGAGCAGTTCTTC; cdr3_aa: CASSSGAAGENEQFF; d_call: TRBD2; clone_size: -; v_call: TRBV27; j_call: TRBJ2-1; cdr3_length: 15
cdr3_nt: TGTGCCAGCAGGCTTCATCGACAGGGGGCGGAGACCCAGTACTTC; cdr3_aa: CASRLHRQGAETQYF; d_call: TRBD1; clone_size: -; v_call: TRBV6-5; j_call: TRBJ2-5; cdr3_length: 15
cdr3_nt: TGTGCCACAACGGGGGGAATCCACGAGCAGTACTTC; cdr3_aa: CATTGGIHEQYF; d_call: TRBD2; clone_size: -; v_call: TRBV10-3; j_call: TRBJ2-7; cdr3_length: 12
cdr3_nt: TGTGCCAGCAGCATACTCGGGACAGGGGGCCGGGGCACTGAAGCTTTCTTT; cdr3_aa: CASSILGTGGRGTEAFF; d_call: TRBD1; clone_size: -; v_call: TRBV11-2; j_call: TRBJ1-1; cdr3_length: 17
cdr3_nt: TGCGCCAGCAGCCAAGTTCTGCGGGGAGACATTCAGTACTTC; cdr3_aa: CASSQVLRGDIQYF; d_call: -; clone_size: few; v_call: TRBV4-1; j_call: TRBJ2-4; cdr3_length: 14
cdr3_nt: TGTGCCAGCCTAGCGGGGGGATCCTACGAGCAGTACTTC; cdr3_aa: CASLAGGSYEQYF; d_call: TRBD2; clone_size: -; v_call: TRBV28; j_call: TRBJ2-7; cdr3_length: 13
cdr3_nt: TGTGCCAGCAGCGCCCCCCCAGCGGGGGCCCTGAACACCGGGGAGCTGTTTTTT; cdr3_aa: CASSAPPAGALNTGELFF; d_call: TRBD2; clone_size: -; v_call: TRBV5-5; j_call: TRBJ2-2; cdr3_length: 18
cdr3_nt: TGTGCCAGCAGTGACCCGGGACAGGGGAAGACCTACGAGCAGTACTTC; cdr3_aa: CASSDPGQGKTYEQYF; d_call: TRBD1; clone_size: -; v_call: TRBV2; j_call: TRBJ2-7; cdr3_length: 16
cdr3_nt: TGTGCCACAAGGGGGACTAGCGTAACCTACGAGCAGTACTTC; cdr3_aa: CATRGTSVTYEQYF; d_call: TRBD2; clone_size: -; v_call: TRBV2; j_call: TRBJ2-7; cdr3_length: 14
cdr3_nt: TGTGCCAGCAGCCCTGGACTAGCGGACTCCTACGAGCAGTACTTC; cdr3_aa: CASSPGLADSYEQYF; d_call: TRBD2; clone_size: once; v_call: TRBV9; j_call: TRBJ2-7; cdr3_length: 15
cdr3_nt: TGCGCCAGCAGCTTCGGTCTAGCGGGAACCGTGAGCACAGATACGCAGTATTTT; cdr3_aa: CASSFGLAGTVSTDTQYF; d_call: TRBD2; clone_size: -; v_call: TRBV5-1; j_call: TRBJ2-3; cdr3_length: 18
cdr3_nt: TGTGCCAGCAGTTTATTGGCGGGAAGTGGGAACGGGGAGCTGTTTTTT; cdr3_aa: CASSLLAGSGNGELFF; d_call: -; clone_size: once; v_call: TRBV27; j_call: TRBJ2-2; cdr3_length: 16
cdr3_nt: TGTGCCTGGAGGGGCTGGGTGACAGGGACCATATATTTT; cdr3_aa: CAWRGWVTGTIYF; d_call: TRBD1; clone_size: -; v_call: TRBV30; j_call: TRBJ1-3; cdr3_length: 13
cdr3_nt: TGTGCCAGCAGTGAAGAACTTACCGGGGAGCTGTTTTTT; cdr3_aa: CASSEELTGELFF; d_call: -; clone_size: -; v_call: TRBV2; j_call: TRBJ2-2; cdr3_length: 13
cdr3_nt: TGTGCCAGCAGTAAGGGACAGGCCGTTTATGGCTACACCTTC; cdr3_aa: CASSKGQAVYGYTF; d_call: -; clone_size: -; v_call: TRBV21-1; j_call: TRBJ1-2; cdr3_length: 14
cdr3_nt: TGTGCCAGCAGCTTAAGCGGCGCAGCTTCTGGAAACACCATATATTTT; cdr3_aa: CASSLSGAASGNTIYF; d_call: -; clone_size: -; v_call: TRBV5-4; j_call: TRBJ1-3; cdr3_length: 16
cdr3_nt: TGTGCCAGCAGTTATTCCACTCTCAATGAGCAGTTCTTC; cdr3_aa: CASSYSTLNEQFF; d_call: -; clone_size: -; v_call: TRBV6-5; j_call: TRBJ2-1; cdr3_length: 13
cdr3_nt: TGCGCCAGCAGCCAACGAAGTTACGGGACTAGCGGGGGGAATGAGCAGTTCTTC; cdr3_aa: CASSQRSYGTSGGNEQFF; d_call: TRBD2; clone_size: -; v_call: TRBV4-1; j_call: TRBJ2-1; cdr3_length: 18
cdr3_nt: TGCGCCAGCAGTCAAGATCGGCCGGGCTCTGGAAACACCATATATTTT; cdr3_aa: CASSQDRPGSGNTIYF; d_call: -; clone_size: -; v_call: TRBV23-1; j_call: TRBJ1-3; cdr3_length: 16
cdr3_nt: TGTGCCAGCAGCTTGGCGGGACGGGGCTACGAGCAGTACTTC; cdr3_aa: CASSLAGRGYEQYF; d_call: -; clone_size: -; v_call: TRBV7-8; j_call: TRBJ2-7; cdr3_length: 14
cdr3_nt: TGTGCCAGCAGTTTTCGGGGGACAGGGGTCAATGAGCAGTTCTTC; cdr3_aa: CASSFRGTGVNEQFF; d_call: TRBD1; clone_size: -; v_call: TRBV28; j_call: TRBJ2-1; cdr3_length: 15
cdr3_nt: TGTGCCAGCAGTGAAGGACTAGGAACAGATACGCAGTATTTT; cdr3_aa: CASSEGLGTDTQYF; d_call: TRBD2; clone_size: -; v_call: TRBV7-3; j_call: TRBJ2-3; cdr3_length: 14
cdr3_nt: TGCGCCAGCAGCGGACCCAGGGAACCGATCGGCTACACCTTC; cdr3_aa: CASSGPREPIGYTF; d_call: -; clone_size: -; v_call: TRBV5-1; j_call: TRBJ1-2; cdr3_length: 14
cdr3_nt: TGTGCCAGCAGTACAGCGGACTACACCGGGGAGCTGTTTTTT; cdr3_aa: CASSTADYTGELFF; d_call: -; clone_size: -; v_call: TRBV6-6; j_call: TRBJ2-2; cdr3_length: 14
cdr3_nt: TGTGCCAGCAGCGCGGGGGGCAGGTTAACGGGGCGCAATGAGCAGTTCTTC; cdr3_aa: CASSAGGRLTGRNEQFF; d_call: TRBD2; clone_size: -; v_call: TRBV5-4; j_call: TRBJ2-1; cdr3_length: 17
cdr3_nt: TGTGCCAGCAGTTTAGAGGGCGGCCAACACTACGAGCAGTACTTC; cdr3_aa: CASSLEGGQHYEQYF; d_call: -; clone_size: -; v_call: TRBV2; j_call: TRBJ2-7; cdr3_length: 15
cdr3_nt: TGTGCCAGCAGACAGGGGTTCGAGGCTAACTATGGCTACACCTTC; cdr3_aa: CASRQGFEANYGYTF; d_call: TRBD1; clone_size: -; v_call: TRBV27; j_call: TRBJ1-2; cdr3_length: 15
cdr3_nt: TGCGCCAGCAGCCGACTAGCGGGAGAGGGAGATACGCAGTATTTT; cdr3_aa: CASSRLAGEGDTQYF; d_call: TRBD2; clone_size: -; v_call: TRBV4-1; j_call: TRBJ2-3; cdr3_length: 15
cdr3_nt: TGTGCCAGCGCGGAAAGACTCTCGGACGAGCAGTACTTC; cdr3_aa: CASAERLSDEQYF; d_call: -; clone_size: -; v_call: TRBV6-1; j_call: TRBJ2-7; cdr3_length: 13
cdr3_nt: TGCGCCAGCGGCTGGCCTGGGGGCGGGGGGTCCTACGAGCAGTACTTC; cdr3_aa: CASGWPGGGGSYEQYF; d_call: TRBD2; clone_size: once; v_call: TRBV5-1; j_call: TRBJ2-7; cdr3_length: 16
cdr3_nt: TGTGCCAGCAGTTCCCGACAGGGGTTTGATGGCTACACCTTC; cdr3_aa: CASSSRQGFDGYTF; d_call: TRBD1; clone_size: -; v_call: TRBV27; j_call: TRBJ1-2; cdr3_length: 14
cdr3_nt: TGTGCCAGCAGCTTAGAGGTCGGGAGGACCGGGGAGCTGTTTTTT; cdr3_aa: CASSLEVGRTGELFF; d_call: TRBD2; clone_size: -; v_call: TRBV7-2; j_call: TRBJ2-2; cdr3_length: 15
cdr3_nt: TGTGCCAGTAGGGAACGGGCTGGGGCCAACGTCCTGACTTTC; cdr3_aa: CASRERAGANVLTF; d_call: -; clone_size: -; v_call: TRBV19; j_call: TRBJ2-6; cdr3_length: 14
cdr3_nt: TGTGCCAGCAGTGGAGGGGACGGTTACACTGAAGCTTTCTTT; cdr3_aa: CASSGGDGYTEAFF; d_call: -; clone_size: -; v_call: TRBV6-5; j_call: TRBJ1-1; cdr3_length: 14
cdr3_nt: TGTGCCAGTAGTACCAGGGTTGACGTCTATGGCTACACCTTC; cdr3_aa: CASSTRVDVYGYTF; d_call: -; clone_size: -; v_call: TRBV19; j_call: TRBJ1-2; cdr3_length: 14
cdr3_nt: TGCGCCAGCAGTGAAGCAAGGGGACTAGCGGGTTCCTGGTACGAGCAGTACTTC; cdr3_aa: CASSEARGLAGSWYEQYF; d_call: TRBD2; clone_size: -; v_call: TRBV10-2; j_call: TRBJ2-7; cdr3_length: 18
cdr3_nt: TGTGCCAGCAGCTGGGGACAGGGAATTTCACCCCTCCACTTT; cdr3_aa: CASSWGQGISPLHF; d_call: TRBD1; clone_size: -; v_call: TRBV5-6; j_call: TRBJ1-6; cdr3_length: 14
cdr3_nt: TGTGCCAGCAGTACAGGGGCATACAATGAAAAACTGTTTTTT; cdr3_aa: CASSTGAYNEKLFF; d_call: TRBD1; clone_size: -; v_call: TRBV27; j_call: TRBJ1-4; cdr3_length: 14
cdr3_nt: TGCGCCAGCAGCTCCCCTCCGAACACTGAAGCTTTCTTT; cdr3_aa: CASSSPPNTEAFF; d_call: -; clone_size: few; v_call: TRBV5-1; j_call: TRBJ1-1; cdr3_length: 13
cdr3_nt: TGTGCCAGCAGTTTAGCGTACGAAACGACCTACGAGCAGTACTTC; cdr3_aa: CASSLAYETTYEQYF; d_call: -; clone_size: -; v_call: TRBV27; j_call: TRBJ2-7; cdr3_length: 15
cdr3_nt: TGTGCCAGCAGCCTCCCCGGACAGGGAGAGGAAGCTTTCTTT; cdr3_aa: CASSLPGQGEEAFF; d_call: TRBD1; clone_size: -; v_call: TRBV2; j_call: TRBJ1-1; cdr3_length: 14
cdr3_nt: TGTGCCAGCAGCCGTCCGGCGGGGGGGCGGGGAGATACGCAGTATTTT; cdr3_aa: CASSRPAGGRGDTQYF; d_call: TRBD2; clone_size: -; v_call: TRBV7-2; j_call: TRBJ2-3; cdr3_length: 16
cdr3_nt: TGTGCTAGTGTTAATTCCTACGAGCAGTACTTC; cdr3_aa: CASVNSYEQYF; d_call: -; clone_size: -; v_call: TRBV12-5; j_call: TRBJ2-7; cdr3_length: 11
cdr3_nt: TGCGCCAGCAGCTTAGATGGGCAGAGTAAAATCTATGGCTACACCTTC; cdr3_aa: CASSLDGQSKIYGYTF; d_call: -; clone_size: -; v_call: TRBV5-1; j_call: TRBJ1-2; cdr3_length: 16
cdr3_nt: TGTGCCAGCAGCTTGGTTGGGGACAGCCAAGAGACCCAGTACTTC; cdr3_aa: CASSLVGDSQETQYF; d_call: TRBD1; clone_size: -; v_call: TRBV5-5; j_call: TRBJ2-5; cdr3_length: 15
cdr3_nt: TGCAGCGTTGAAAGGGGCCTAACGAACACTGAAGCTTTCTTT; cdr3_aa: CSVERGLTNTEAFF; d_call: -; clone_size: -; v_call: TRBV29-1; j_call: TRBJ1-1; cdr3_length: 14
cdr3_nt: TGTGCCACCAGTCCCGACTACAAAGGTTGGGGGGCCAACGTCCTGACTTTC; cdr3_aa: CATSPDYKGWGANVLTF; d_call: -; clone_size: -; v_call: TRBV15; j_call: TRBJ2-6; cdr3_length: 17
cdr3_nt: TGCGCCAGCGGACTAGCGGGAGACGAGCAGTACTTC; cdr3_aa: CASGLAGDEQYF; d_call: TRBD2; clone_size: -; v_call: TRBV10-1; j_call: TRBJ2-7; cdr3_length: 12
cdr3_nt: TGTGCCAGCAGTGCCGGACGGGGCTACGAGCAGTACTTC; cdr3_aa: CASSAGRGYEQYF; d_call: -; clone_size: -; v_call: TRBV27; j_call: TRBJ2-7; cdr3_length: 13
cdr3_nt: TGTGCCAGCAGTCCCCCCGGGACAACAACCTATGGCTACACCTTC; cdr3_aa: CASSPPGTTTYGYTF; d_call: -; clone_size: -; v_call: TRBV28; j_call: TRBJ1-2; cdr3_length: 15
cdr3_nt: TGTGCTAGCAGCTTTCTAAGCACAGATACGCAGTATTTT; cdr3_aa: CASSFLSTDTQYF; d_call: -; clone_size: -; v_call: TRBV7-7; j_call: TRBJ2-3; cdr3_length: 13
cdr3_nt: TGTGCCAGTAGTCCCGGGGGAGCAGAGACCTACGAGCAGTACTTC; cdr3_aa: CASSPGGAETYEQYF; d_call: -; clone_size: -; v_call: TRBV19; j_call: TRBJ2-7; cdr3_length: 15
cdr3_nt: TGTGCCAGCTTCGGACCCTCCGGGGTACAAGAGACCCAGTACTTC; cdr3_aa: CASFGPSGVQETQYF; d_call: -; clone_size: -; v_call: TRBV2; j_call: TRBJ2-5; cdr3_length: 15